The 25 T cell receptor beta chains given below trace back to one sample, sequenced in a study of response to subunit inactivated influenza vaccine. TCRdb fed the RT-PCR reads into MiXCR, producing one record per CDR3 protein. This table has some 800,000 distinct CDR3 sequences, 21% appearing once. This material consisted of PBMCs from blood, taken roughly 5 days after vaccination. Receptors originate from a man aged 50 to 60 who received an inactivated influenza vaccine.

This clonotype was counted between two and nine times. The rearrangement uses TRBV20-1 and TRBJ2-7; the D gene is possibly TRBD1 (6 bases). Germline V gene data show CDR1 as DFQATT and CDR2 as SNEGSKA (reference sequence). The CDR3 has 13 residues. Trimming pared 6 bases from V and 2 bases from J, leaving 14 bases between. The CDR3 nucleotides are TGCAGTGCCCCCGTCAGGGGCCCCTACGAGCAGTACTTC. Translating it yields CSAPVRGPYEQYF.

This clonotype occurred many times. CDR3 DNA sequence: TGCAGTGCTAGAAGGACTAGCGGGGCCCCCGATACGCAGTATTTT. Translating gives CSARRTSGAPDTQYF. The chain has TRBV20-1 and TRBJ2-3; TRBD2 agrees at 12 bases. The germline gives CDR1 DFQATT, CDR2 SNEGSKA (reference sequence). Trimming cost V 2 bases and J 6 bases; bases outside gene matches: 6. This CDR3 is built from 15 residues.

The rearrangement uses TRBV20-1 and TRBJ1-3; 8 nucleotides agree with TRBD1. CDR1 DFQATT and CDR2 SNEGSKA come from the germline V gene (reference sequence). The CDR3 loop spans 15 amino acids. Trimming took 6 bases from V and 0 from J; bases not matched to a gene: 7. The CDR3 spells CSAPRTGRSGNTIYF. In DNA form, the CDR3 reads TGCAGTGCCCCTCGGACAGGGCGCTCTGGAAACACCATATATTTT.

Of note for this clonotype: A single base separates this from a much larger clone, so it may be a read error. The rearrangement uses TRBV6-2 or TRBV6-3 and TRBJ2-1; no reliable D call. This CDR3 contains 15 residues. Germline CDR1 reads MNHEY; CDR2 reads SVGEGT. The CDR3 nucleotides are TGTACCAGCAACGTGGACGGATCCTCCTACAATGAGCAGTTCTTC. This codes for CTSNVDGSSYNEQFF.

The table lists this clonotype with a few counts. The chain carries TRBV6-2 or TRBV6-3 and TRBJ2-7; no clear D. CDR1 is MNHEY and CDR2 is SVGEGT in the germline V gene. The CDR3 runs to 12 residues. V lost 2 bases to trimming and J lost 7 bases, with 9 bases between them. CDR3 sequence: CASSYVESEQYF. The CDR3 DNA reads TGTGCCAGCAGTTACGTCGAGAGTGAGCAGTACTTC.

V and J are TRBV5-1 and TRBJ2-7; 7 nucleotides match TRBD1. CDR3 length equals 14 residues. Trimming at V came to 4 bases and at J to 4 bases, leaving 8 bases not matched to a gene. Germline lookup yields CDR1 SGHRS and CDR2 YFSETQ. CDR3 DNA sequence: TGCGCCAGCAGCCTGTGGGACAGTGGATACGAGCAGTACTTC. It translates to CASSLWDSGYEQYF.

CDR3 coding DNA: TGTGCCAGCAGTTCGGACATCACTGAAGCTTTCTTT. Its translation is CASSSDITEAFF. This chain connects TRBV12-3 or TRBV12-4 to TRBJ1-1; D is possibly TRBD1 (5 bases). This CDR3 region has 12 residues. Trimming pared 4 bases from V and 4 bases from J, leaving 7 bases between.

This clonotype was seen at least ten times. This chain joins TRBV7-2 and TRBJ2-1; no definite D call. V shed 3 bases and J shed 10 bases, with 10 bases lying between them. The CDR3 has 12 residues. The germline CDR1 and CDR2 sequences are SGHTA and FQGNSA. The CDR3 DNA follows: TGTGCCAGCAGCTTTATGCGCCCAGAGCAGTTCTTC. This sequence encodes CASSFMRPEQFF.

Ten or more counts support this clonotype. The chain links TRBV12-3 or TRBV12-4 to TRBJ1-1, with D possibly matching TRBD1 (6 bases). The germline V and J ends were trimmed by 5 bases and 2 bases, with 12 bases remaining between them. The CDR3 sequence is 14 residues long. CDR3 protein: CASSVIRGNTEAFF. CDR3 in DNA: TGTGCCAGCAGTGTCATCAGGGGCAACACTGAAGCTTTCTTT.

V and J are TRBV7-9 and TRBJ1-5; tentative D call: TRBD1 (6 bases). Trimming left V 7 bases short and J 4 bases short, with 14 bases between. The CDR3 consists of 14 residues. The germline V gene has CDR1 SEHNR and CDR2 FQNEAQ (reference sequence). The CDR3 region has the DNA TGTGCCAGCAACACGGACAGCCTAAATCAGCCCCAGCATTTT. Protein product: CASNTDSLNQPQHF.

The J gene is TRBJ2-2, the V gene TRBV28; 7 nucleotides match TRBD1. Looked up from germline, CDR1 is MDHEN and CDR2 is SYDVKM. Germline trimming cut 3 bases from V and 6 bases from J; bases unmatched to any gene: 10. CDR3 length: 16 residues. In DNA form, the CDR3 reads TGTGCCAGCAGTTTCCTCCTGACAGGGCCGGCCGGGGAGCTGTTTTTT. Translation gives CASSFLLTGPAGELFF.

This clonotype was counted only a few times. The V and J genes are TRBV7-9 and TRBJ1-2; 7 nucleotides line up with TRBD1. The CDR3 is 13 amino acids. Looked up from germline, CDR1 is SEHNR and CDR2 is FQNEAQ (reference sequence). Germline trimming cut 4 bases from V and 8 bases from J; bases unmatched to any gene: 7. CDR3 residues: CASSSGQAQGYTF. CDR3 in DNA: TGTGCCAGCAGCTCCGGACAGGCCCAAGGCTACACCTTC.

This clonotype was recorded at least ten times. The J gene is TRBJ2-1, the V gene TRBV29-1, with D possibly TRBD2 on 6 matching bases. Germline V CDR1 and CDR2: SQVTM, ANQGSEA. V lost 6 bases and J lost 8, with 20 bases in between. The CDR3 totals 14 residues. The CDR3 reads CSVGLGVLADEQFF. The CDR3 nucleotides read TGCAGCGTGGGTTTGGGAGTCTTAGCGGATGAGCAGTTCTTC.

CDR3 protein: CASSLLRMRDQPQHF. The DNA for the CDR3 is TGTGCCAGCAGTCTCCTACGGATGCGGGATCAGCCCCAGCATTTT. V gene TRBV2 combines with J gene TRBJ1-5, with D uncertain. Germline V lookup: CDR1 SNHLY, CDR2 FYNNEI. Trimming shortened V by 5 bases and J by 5 bases, and 16 bases separated the two germline ends. The CDR3 loop spans 15 amino acids.

The chain links TRBV15 to TRBJ2-7; tentative D call: TRBD1 (5 bases). Trimming left V 3 bases short and J 3 bases short, with 12 bases between. The germline V gene encodes CDR1 LNHNV and CDR2 YYDKDF (reference sequence). The CDR3 runs to 14 residues. CDR3 amino acids: CATSRTRQGYEQYF. The CDR3 region has the DNA TGTGCCACCAGCAGGACACGGCAGGGCTACGAGCAGTACTTC.

The V and J genes are TRBV5-1 and TRBJ1-6, with a tentative D call TRBD1 (5 bases). Germline loops: CDR1 SGHRS, CDR2 YFSETQ. Trimming left V 4 bases short and J 9 bases short, with 11 bases between. The CDR3 runs to 13 residues. The CDR3 region has the DNA TGCGCCAGCAGCGGAGAGGGGACTTCACCCCTCCACTTT. Protein sequence: CASSGEGTSPLHF.

This clonotype came up a few times. This chain uses TRBV11-2 with TRBJ2-4; 11 bases line up with TRBD2. Germline assignment: CDR1 SGHAT and CDR2 FQNNGV. V lost 4 bases and J lost 2; bases outside the gene matches: 7. The CDR3 has 17 residues. DNA for the CDR3: TGTGCCAGCAGCTGGTCACTAGCGGGGGCGCCCAAAAACATTCAGTACTTC. Encoded protein: CASSWSLAGAPKNIQYF. Looking up the rest from reference TRBV11-2 and TRBJ2-4 gives the full variable domain: EAGVAQSPRYKIIEKRQSVAFWCNPISGHATLYWYQQILGQGPKLLIQFQNNGVVDDSQLPKDRFSAERLKGVDSTLKIQPAKLEDSAVYLCASSWSLAGAPKNIQYFGAGTRLSVL.

The gene calls are TRBV11-2 and TRBJ2-7; 8 bases align to TRBD1. CDR3 length equals 15 residues. With V trimmed by 4 bases and J by 5 bases, 10 bases remained unmatched. The germline V gene encodes CDR1 SGHAT and CDR2 FQNNGV. The CDR3 region has the DNA TGTGCCAGCAGCTGGGCAAGGACAGGGTCCCACGAGCAGTACTTC. Translating it yields CASSWARTGSHEQYF.

In DNA, the CDR3 is TGCAGTGCTCCTGGACGGGGAAACTATGGCTACACCTTC. Protein sequence: CSAPGRGNYGYTF. The chain is built from TRBV20-1 and TRBJ1-2; no clear D. Trimming stripped 5 bases from V and 2 bases from J, with 12 bases between. The CDR3 has 13 amino acids. Looked up from germline, CDR1 is DFQATT and CDR2 is SNEGSKA (reference sequence).

The V and J genes are TRBV27 and TRBJ2-7; D gene unclear. CDR1 is MNHEY, CDR2 SMNVEV, per germline (reference sequence). The CDR3 loop spans 14 amino acids. V was shortened by 6 bases and J by 0 bases, with 12 bases between the two germline ends. Here the CDR3 DNA reads TGTGCCAGCAGCGTCTATCAGAGCTCCTACGAGCAGTACTTC. Translated, it gives CASSVYQSSYEQYF.

This clonotype turned up a few times. The chain joins TRBV5-5 to TRBJ2-7, with 7 bases identical to TRBD1. The CDR3 sequence is 12 residues long. The V gene end was trimmed by 4 bases and the J gene end by 6 bases; junction bases not matched to a gene: 4. Germline V gene sequence: CDR1 SGHKS, CDR2 YYEKEE (reference sequence). CDR3 sequence (DNA): TGTGCCAGCAGCCTCACAGGGGCCGAGCAGTACTTC. Protein product: CASSLTGAEQYF.

V is TRBV4-3 and J is TRBJ2-1; the match to TRBD2 covers 9 bases. Per the germline V gene, CDR1 is LGHNA and CDR2 is YSLEER. CDR3 length: 15 residues. Trimming cost V 4 bases and J 5 bases; bases outside gene matches: 6. The CDR3 bases are TGCGCCAGCAGCCTTAGCGGGAGTATCCACAATGAGCAGTTCTTC. Protein product: CASSLSGSIHNEQFF.

The rearrangement links TRBV27 to TRBJ2-7; possibly TRBD2 for D (6 bases). V lost 5 bases and J 3 bases, leaving 17 bases between the germline ends. The CDR3 is made up of 15 amino acids. Germline lookup yields CDR1 MNHEY and CDR2 SMNVEV (reference sequence). The CDR3 DNA is TGTGCCAGCAGTCCCTCTGGGGGGAGAGACTACGAGCAGTACTTC. It translates to CASSPSGGRDYEQYF.

The rearrangement joins TRBV3-1 to TRBJ2-1; 10 bases map to TRBD2. Germline V gene lookup returns CDR1 LGHDT and CDR2 YNNKEL (reference sequence). With 11 bases clipped from V and 5 bases from J, the junction kept 21 bases outside the gene matches. The CDR3 has 18 amino acids. The CDR3 is CAFSFRGSGRPSHNEQFF. CDR3 DNA: TGTGCCTTCAGTTTCCGAGGTAGCGGGAGGCCATCGCACAATGAGCAGTTCTTC.

This clonotype has only a few counts. The rearrangement uses TRBV6-2 or TRBV6-3 and TRBJ2-7; D gene unclear. The germline V gene has CDR1 MNHEY and CDR2 SVGEGT. V was trimmed by 0 bases and J by 5 bases, leaving 17 bases between them. The CDR3 is 16 amino acids. The CDR3 DNA is TGTGCCAGCAGTTACTCTTCGACGGTCGAAGGCGACGAGCAGTACTTC. Amino acid sequence: CASSYSSTVEGDEQYF.